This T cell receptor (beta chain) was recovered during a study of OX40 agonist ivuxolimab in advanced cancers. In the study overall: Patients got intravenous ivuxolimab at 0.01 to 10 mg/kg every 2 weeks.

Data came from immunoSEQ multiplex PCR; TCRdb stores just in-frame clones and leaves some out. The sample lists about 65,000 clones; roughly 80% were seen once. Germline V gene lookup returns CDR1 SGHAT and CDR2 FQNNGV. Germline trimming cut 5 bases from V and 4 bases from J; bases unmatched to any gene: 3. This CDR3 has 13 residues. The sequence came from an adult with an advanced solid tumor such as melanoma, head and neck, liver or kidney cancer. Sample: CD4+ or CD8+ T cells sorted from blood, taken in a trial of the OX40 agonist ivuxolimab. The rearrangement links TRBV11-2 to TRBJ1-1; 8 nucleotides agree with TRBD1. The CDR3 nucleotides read TGTGCCAGCAGCGTTACAGGGGGCACTGAAGCTTTCTTT. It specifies CASSVTGGTEAFF.